A selection of T cell receptor beta chains follows, all from one sample in a study of blood T cell repertoires in COVID-19. Assay used: immunoSEQ multiplex PCR; TCRdb lists only in-frame clones, some missing. The data show about 210,000 clones, approximately 80% seen once. The specimen sequenced was peripheral blood. The receptors stem from a man between 50 and 59 years old with active or convalescent COVID-19. Both conserved end residues are trimmed from each CDR3.

V gene,CDR3 protein
TRBV10-3,AISEDRDNSPLH
TRBV28,ASSLRTHEQY
TRBV2,ASSLQGGSNQPQH
TRBV12-5,ASGSNSYNEQF
TRBV4-3,ASSQGFRDSGDEKLF
TRBV4-1,ASSQDGGRSGNTIY
TRBV2,ASSWDYQETQY
TRBV2,ASSGAGGPNEQF
TRBV11-2,ASSLFRGRIGTDTQY
TRBV4-3,ASSQNGAALNEQF
TRBV20-1,SASQGWGYT
TRBV5-1,ASSLTGVGNIQY
TRBV4-3,ASRRRPNTGELF
TRBV5-1,ASGGDSGNTIY
TRBV27,ASSSNRVTEQY
TRBV27,ASSPGTGVIYNSPLH
TRBV7-2,ASSLFGANTGELF
TRBV11-2,ASSPTALGGYT
TRBV4-2,ASSQPGTRGRVEQF
TRBV19,ASRNAPGGTEAF
TRBV2,ASQGYDGYT
TRBV2,ASRVQGPTEAF
TRBV5-8,ASSSGTGPYNEQF
TRBV7-3,ASSLDQGSTEAF
TRBV4-1,ASSHGTGVGDTQY
TRBV4-1,ASSQASYGYT
TRBV29-1,SGGITVNTEAF
TRBV28,ASQGVSYSPLH
TRBV24-1,ATSDPRASNEQF
TRBV11-1,ASSKPLAGDSYEQF
TRBV28,ASSSSLGGSGNTIY
TRBV9,ASSVGFGSGREGGGYT
TRBV18,ASSPGAGGTYEQY
TRBV2,ASSDRAGALYGYT
TRBV5-1,ASSLVPETGGELF
TRBV4-1,ASSQDTDKQF
TRBV28,ATIGTGHQETQY
TRBV2,ASSEEAVIGNQPQH
TRBV1,TSSQGPREGRETQY
TRBV9,ASSVAEEKTQY
TRBV11-1,ASSLGGGYTEAF
TRBV4-1,ASSLGQGGTGELF
TRBV24-1,ATSDFSGSSYNEQF
TRBV15,ATSRGGLGRATDTQY
TRBV13,ASSHSGGGSYNEQF
TRBV6-1,ASSEMGRMNTEAF
TRBV7-9,ASSLEGRGDYTEAF
TRBV5-1,ASSFVVGGEQY
TRBV10-3,AISESNGNEQF
TRBV29-1,SVEGPATRGRYNEQF
TRBV5-4,ASSRKGVDKNIQY
TRBV19,ASRWQTNQPQH